This entry features one T cell receptor beta chain sequence. Germline V gives CDR1 MNHEY, CDR2 SVGAGI. The CDR3 contains 15 residues. The junction had 4 bases not matched to a gene; V was cut back by 2 bases and J by 4 bases. The data stem from a study of T cell changes during pregnancy in multiple sclerosis. Produced via immunoSEQ multiplex PCR; TCRdb's table is partial and in-frame only. The data contain more than 35,000 clones, roughly 93% of them seen just once; the ten biggest clones take up about 8.9%. The starting material was CD8+ T cells from peripheral blood mononuclear cells, obtained in the third trimester of pregnancy. This receptor was identified in a female donor with multiple sclerosis, enrolled in a pregnancy study. The V and J genes are TRBV6-5 and TRBJ2-3, with TRBD2 matching 9 bases. CDR3 amino acids: CASSYGAGGPDTQYF. CDR3 DNA: TGTGCCAGCAGTTACGGCGCGGGGGGGCCAGATACGCAGTATTTT.